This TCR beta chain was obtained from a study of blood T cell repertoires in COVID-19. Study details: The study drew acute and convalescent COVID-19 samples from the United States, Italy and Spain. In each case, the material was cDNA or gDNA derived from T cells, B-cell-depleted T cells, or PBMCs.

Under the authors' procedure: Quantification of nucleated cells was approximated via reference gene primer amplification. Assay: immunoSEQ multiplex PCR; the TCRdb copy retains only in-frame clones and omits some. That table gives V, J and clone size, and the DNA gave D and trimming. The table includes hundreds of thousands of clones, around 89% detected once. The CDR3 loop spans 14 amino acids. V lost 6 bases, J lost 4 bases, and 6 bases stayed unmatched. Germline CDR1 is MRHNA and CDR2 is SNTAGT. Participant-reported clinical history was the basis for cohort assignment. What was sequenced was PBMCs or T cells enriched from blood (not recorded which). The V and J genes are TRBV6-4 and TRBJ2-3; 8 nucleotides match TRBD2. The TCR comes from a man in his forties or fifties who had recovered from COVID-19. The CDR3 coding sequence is TGTGCCAGCAGCGAGCGGGAGTGGGCAGATACGCAGTATTTT. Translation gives CASSEREWADTQYF.